These T cell receptor beta chains were read from a single sample in a study of neurological immune-mediated disorders. One entry per CDR3 protein, called by TCRdb with MiXCR from the 5' RACE reads. This table holds more than 45,000 distinct CDR3 sequences, roughly 11% found once. The sample consisted of PBMCs. The receptor set was obtained from a man aged 55-75 years in good health. Each CDR3 is given with its conserved first and last residue. D genes are given only for firm matches. Clone size is given for some rows only: seen once, a few or many times, or a class if the clone is expanded.

V: TRBV5-1
D: TRBD2
size: many
J: TRBJ2-3
DNA: TGCGCCAGCAGCTACAGGACTAGCGGGGGGGCCTTCCCAGCTACAGATACGCAGTATTTT
CDR3: CASSYRTSGGAFPATDTQYF

V: TRBV6-6
D: NA
size: many
J: TRBJ1-2
DNA: TGTGCCAGCAAAGTACAAGAGATAAAGTATGGCTACACCTTC
CDR3: CASKVQEIKYGYTF

V: TRBV12-3/TRBV12-4
D: NA
size: many
J: TRBJ2-6
DNA: TGTGCCAGTTCTGTTGGGGCCAACGTCCTGACTTTC
CDR3: CASSVGANVLTF

V: TRBV28
D: NA
size: many
J: TRBJ2-4
DNA: TGTGCCAGCAGTACCGGGGCCAAAAACATTCAGTACTTC
CDR3: CASSTGAKNIQYF

V: TRBV12-3/TRBV12-4
D: NA
size: many
J: TRBJ2-5
DNA: TGTGCCAGCAGCCCAGCTGGGCACCAAGAGACCCAGTACTTC
CDR3: CASSPAGHQETQYF

V: TRBV5-1
D: TRBD2
size: NA
J: TRBJ2-3
DNA: TGCGCCAGCAGACGGGACTATATCACAGATACGCAGTATTTT
CDR3: CASRRDYITDTQYF

V: TRBV20-1
D: NA
size: NA
J: TRBJ2-5
DNA: TGCAGTGCCCCGGGCCGCATTAAAGAGACCCAGTACTTC
CDR3: CSAPGRIKETQYF

V: TRBV12-3/TRBV12-4
D: NA
size: many
J: TRBJ1-1
DNA: TGTGCCAGCAGCTCAGGGAGGACTGAAGCTTTCTTT
CDR3: CASSSGRTEAFF

V: TRBV20-1
D: TRBD2
size: many
J: TRBJ2-1
DNA: TGCAGTGCTAGAACACCTAGCGGGGGGGCCCGTGAGCAGTTCTTC
CDR3: CSARTPSGGAREQFF

V: TRBV15
D: NA
size: many
J: TRBJ2-1
DNA: TGTGCCACCAGCAGAGGCCAACAGGGAATCTCCTACAATGAGCAGTTCTTC
CDR3: CATSRGQQGISYNEQFF

V: TRBV7-2
D: NA
size: many
J: TRBJ2-4
DNA: TGTGCCAGCAGCTTAAGAGGCGGGGGACAAAAAAACATTCAGTACTTC
CDR3: CASSLRGGGQKNIQYF

V: TRBV6-2/TRBV6-3
D: NA
size: many
J: TRBJ1-5
DNA: TGTGCCAGCAGTTACGCGGGGGGACGTCAGCCCCAGCATTTT
CDR3: CASSYAGGRQPQHF

V: TRBV15
D: TRBD2
size: many
J: TRBJ2-1
DNA: TGTGCCACCAGCAGAGTCGTGTCCCTAGCGGGGGATGAGCAGTTCTTC
CDR3: CATSRVVSLAGDEQFF

V: TRBV7-2
D: NA
size: many
J: TRBJ2-3
DNA: TGTGCCAGCTACCAGGGGGGTGGAGATACGCAGTATTTT
CDR3: CASYQGGGDTQYF

V: TRBV14
D: NA
size: many
J: TRBJ1-2
DNA: TGTGCCAGCAGCCAAGACAGGGGTACAGGTGGCTACACCTTC
CDR3: CASSQDRGTGGYTF

V: TRBV25-1
D: NA
size: many
J: TRBJ1-1
DNA: TGTGCCAGCAGTGGCGTGAACACTGAAGCTTTCTTT
CDR3: CASSGVNTEAFF

V: TRBV6-1
D: NA
size: many
J: TRBJ2-6
DNA: TGTGCCAGCAGTGGAGCTGATTCTGGGGCCAACGTCCTGACTTTC
CDR3: CASSGADSGANVLTF

V: TRBV20-1
D: TRBD1
size: few
J: TRBJ2-3
DNA: TGCAGTGCTCGAAACCAGGGGGTGGGGACAGATACGCAGTATTTT
CDR3: CSARNQGVGTDTQYF

V: TRBV7-7
D: NA
size: many
J: TRBJ2-3
DNA: TGTGCCAGCAGCTTAAGGGGCGGAACAGATACGCAGTATTTT
CDR3: CASSLRGGTDTQYF

V: TRBV6-5
D: NA
size: NA
J: TRBJ1-2
DNA: TGTGCCAGCGGCACCTCAAGAGGGCTCTATGGCTACACCTTC
CDR3: CASGTSRGLYGYTF

V: TRBV7-3
D: NA
size: few
J: TRBJ2-2
DNA: TGTGCCAGCAGCTCATCGGGGGGCACGAACACCGGGGAGCTGTTTTTT
CDR3: CASSSSGGTNTGELFF

V: TRBV5-5
D: NA
size: many
J: TRBJ2-1
DNA: TGTGCCAGCAGCTTGGCCCTGGGGGTATACAGCAATGAGCAGTTCTTC
CDR3: CASSLALGVYSNEQFF

V: TRBV10-1
D: NA
size: many
J: TRBJ2-1
DNA: TGCGCCAGCAGTGAGAACAGTGGTTATGAGCAGTTCTTC
CDR3: CASSENSGYEQFF

V: TRBV6-2/TRBV6-3
D: TRBD1
size: many
J: TRBJ2-6
DNA: TGTGCCAGCAGTAACGGACAGGGGGGCCTATCTGGGGCCAACGTCCTGACTTTC
CDR3: CASSNGQGGLSGANVLTF

V: TRBV12-3/TRBV12-4
D: NA
size: many
J: TRBJ2-7
DNA: TGTGCCAGCAGTTTTGGCTCACCCGCCCCTAACTCCTACGAGCAGTACTTC
CDR3: CASSFGSPAPNSYEQYF

V: TRBV5-1
D: NA
size: many
J: TRBJ2-1
DNA: TGCGCCAGCAGTCCTGGCAACTACAATGAGCAGTTCTTC
CDR3: CASSPGNYNEQFF

V: TRBV12-3/TRBV12-4
D: NA
size: few
J: TRBJ2-1
DNA: TGTGCCAGTGGAGGGGGGCCATCCTACAATGAGCAGTTCTTC
CDR3: CASGGGPSYNEQFF

V: TRBV5-1
D: NA
size: many
J: TRBJ2-3
DNA: TGCGCCAGCAGCTTGGGGAATGGAGCCACAGATACGCAGTATTTT
CDR3: CASSLGNGATDTQYF

V: TRBV29-1
D: TRBD1
size: many
J: TRBJ2-5
DNA: TGCAGCCTTTCTAAGGGACAGACAAAGACCCAGTACTTC
CDR3: CSLSKGQTKTQYF

V: TRBV15
D: NA
size: many
J: TRBJ2-2
DNA: TGTGCCACCAGCAGAGATCGGGGCAGGAACACCGGGGAGCTGTTTTTT
CDR3: CATSRDRGRNTGELFF

V: TRBV7-2
D: NA
size: many
J: TRBJ2-5
DNA: TGTGCCAGCAGCTTAACCTACTCCGGGGAGACCCAGTACTTC
CDR3: CASSLTYSGETQYF

V: TRBV6-5
D: TRBD2
size: few
J: TRBJ2-1
DNA: TGTGCCAGCAGCCTCGAGCGGGGGGGCTGGAATGAGCAGTTCTTC
CDR3: CASSLERGGWNEQFF

V: TRBV7-2
D: TRBD1
size: NA
J: TRBJ2-5
DNA: TGTGCCAGCAGCTTAGCCGCCGACAGGGCCACGTACTTC
CDR3: CASSLAADRATYF

V: TRBV5-1
D: NA
size: NA
J: TRBJ1-3
DNA: TGCGCCAGCAGCTTTGATAAGATCTCTGGTGGAAACACCATATATTTT
CDR3: CASSFDKISGGNTIYF

V: TRBV2
D: TRBD1
size: many
J: TRBJ1-4
DNA: TGTGCCAGCCGACAGGGGCTCGCAACTAATGAAAAACTGTTTTTT
CDR3: CASRQGLATNEKLFF

V: TRBV5-1
D: NA
size: many
J: TRBJ1-1
DNA: TGCGCCAGCAGCTACGCCAGGGGTAAAGTCGGAGCTTTCTTT
CDR3: CASSYARGKVGAFF

V: TRBV27
D: NA
size: many
J: TRBJ2-2
DNA: TGTGCCAGCAGTAAGGCCCCTAACATAGCCGGGGAGCTGTTTTTT
CDR3: CASSKAPNIAGELFF

V: TRBV6-2/TRBV6-3
D: NA
size: many
J: TRBJ2-5
DNA: TGTGCCAGCAGTTACTCGGCAGGGACTCTGGAGACCCAGTACTTC
CDR3: CASSYSAGTLETQYF

V: TRBV5-1
D: TRBD1
size: many
J: TRBJ1-3
DNA: TGCGCCAGCAGCTTGAGACAGGGATCGGCAGCGTCTGGAAACACCATATATTTT
CDR3: CASSLRQGSAASGNTIYF

V: TRBV12-3/TRBV12-4
D: NA
size: many
J: TRBJ1-1
DNA: TGTGCCAGCAGCACCCAGAACACTGAAGCTTTCTTT
CDR3: CASSTQNTEAFF

V: TRBV5-1
D: TRBD1
size: many
J: TRBJ1-4
DNA: TGCGCCAGCAGCTTCAGGGGGCCTAATGAAAAACTGTTTTTT
CDR3: CASSFRGPNEKLFF

V: TRBV20-1
D: NA
size: many
J: TRBJ1-2
DNA: TGCAGTGCTAGCCCTAAGGGCCCAGCGTTAGGTGGCTACACCTTC
CDR3: CSASPKGPALGGYTF

V: TRBV20-1
D: NA
size: many
J: TRBJ1-1
DNA: TGCAGTGCTAGGCAAGGGTCAAGTGAAGCTTTCTTT
CDR3: CSARQGSSEAFF

V: TRBV20-1
D: NA
size: many
J: TRBJ2-5
DNA: TGCAGTGTTATCGGGAGATCTGCTCAAGAGACCCAGTACTTC
CDR3: CSVIGRSAQETQYF

V: TRBV6-2/TRBV6-3
D: TRBD1
size: few
J: TRBJ2-5
DNA: TGTGCCAGCAGTTACGGCGGACAGGCTGAGACCCAGTACTTC
CDR3: CASSYGGQAETQYF

V: TRBV7-2
D: TRBD1
size: many
J: TRBJ1-2
DNA: TGTGCCAGCAGCTTTCAAGCCAGGGGGGACTATGGCTACACCTTC
CDR3: CASSFQARGDYGYTF

V: TRBV6-1
D: NA
size: many
J: TRBJ1-4
DNA: TGTGCCAGCAGTGAAGCTTTAGGAATGAAAGGACTGTTTTTT
CDR3: CASSEALGMKGLFF

V: TRBV20-1
D: TRBD1
size: many
J: TRBJ2-7
DNA: TGCAGTGCTAGAGGACAGGGGGGAACCTACGAGCAGTACTTC
CDR3: CSARGQGGTYEQYF

V: TRBV10-3
D: NA
size: many
J: TRBJ1-5
DNA: TGTGCCATCAGCCGTGACGCTAGCAATCAGCCCCAGCATTTT
CDR3: CAISRDASNQPQHF

V: TRBV20-1
D: NA
size: many
J: TRBJ2-3
DNA: TGCAGTGCGAGGAAGACAGGTAGCACAGATACGCAGTATTTT
CDR3: CSARKTGSTDTQYF

V: TRBV5-1
D: TRBD1
size: many
J: TRBJ2-5
DNA: TGCGCCAGCAGCTTACTTGGACAGGAAGAGACCCAGTACTTC
CDR3: CASSLLGQEETQYF

V: TRBV20-1
D: TRBD2
size: NA
J: TRBJ2-3
DNA: TGCAGTGCTAGAGTAGCGGGGGGACTCTCGGATACGCAGTATTTT
CDR3: CSARVAGGLSDTQYF